This TCR beta chain is drawn from a study of technical replicates of blood from several donors. Data came from immunoSEQ multiplex PCR; TCRdb stores just in-frame clones and leaves some out. Here the sample spans around 80,000 clones, 98% being singletons. The CDR3 totals 13 residues. CDR1 MNHNS and CDR2 SASEGT come from the germline V gene. V lost 5 bases to trimming and J lost 5 bases, with 10 bases between them. The rearrangement joins TRBV6-1 to TRBJ2-1; D perhaps matches TRBD1 (5 bases). This TCR came from a human donor in good health. The specimen was T cells isolated from PBMCs. The CDR3 DNA reads TGTGCCAGCAGTTTTAGGGGCAACAATGAGCAGTTCTTC. Translated: CASSFRGNNEQFF.